This TCR beta chain was profiled in a study of cytomegalovirus exposure and HLA in healthy donors. The overall study: Inside one of the first data releases sat around 77 million unique TCRs taken from HLA-typed donors.

General study findings and limits: In vitro testing confirmed three CMV-associated chains as specific for CMV antigens. Earlier analysis found most TCR beta V segments productive about 90% or about 30% of the time. Rarity characterized most TCR sequences, yet some public TCRs appeared in many donors.

A multiplex PCR was run with 60 Vbeta primers and 13 Jbeta primers. Sequenced by immunoSEQ multiplex PCR; TCRdb stores in-frame clones only, minus some. The table has some 170,000 clones, 77% seen once. CDR3 length: 11 amino acids. V lost 11 bases and J 7 bases, leaving 12 bases between the germline ends. Per germline, CDR1 ENHRY and CDR2 SYGVKD. To note about this clone: The antigen is undetermined.

This receptor was obtained from a woman aged 60-70 years in good health and CMV-seropositive. The source material was PBMCs. The chain couples TRBV10-3 to TRBJ1-3; tentatively, D is TRBD1 (6 bases). CDR3 in amino acids: CAVLGANTIYF. The CDR3 region has the DNA TGTGCCGTGCTGGGGGCGAACACCATATATTTT.